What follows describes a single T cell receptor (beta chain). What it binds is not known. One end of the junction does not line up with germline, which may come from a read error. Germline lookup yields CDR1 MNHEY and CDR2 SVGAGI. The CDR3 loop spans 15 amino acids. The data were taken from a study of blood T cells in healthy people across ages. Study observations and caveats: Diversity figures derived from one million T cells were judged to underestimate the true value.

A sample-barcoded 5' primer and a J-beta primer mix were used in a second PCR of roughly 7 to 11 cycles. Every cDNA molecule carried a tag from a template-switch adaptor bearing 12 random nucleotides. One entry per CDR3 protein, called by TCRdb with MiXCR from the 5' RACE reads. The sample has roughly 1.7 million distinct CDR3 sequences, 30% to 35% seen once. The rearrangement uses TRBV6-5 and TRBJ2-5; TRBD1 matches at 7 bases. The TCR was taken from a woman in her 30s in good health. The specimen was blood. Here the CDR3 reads CASSYSPWQGETRYF. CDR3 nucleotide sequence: TGTGCCAGCAGTTACTCACCGTGGCAGGGGGAGACCCGGTACTTC.